This T cell receptor beta chain was captured by sequencing in a study of PD-1 blockade in classical Hodgkin lymphoma. About this clone itself: No antigen is known for it.

Each patient relapsed following autologous stem cell transplantation, and prior brentuximab vedotin exposure differed. Best responses fell into complete response, partial response or progressive disease. Clones were read by immunoSEQ multiplex PCR, and TCRdb kept only the in-frame ones, dropping some. The repertoire consists of about 110,000 clones, with roughly nine tenths occurring once and the leading ten covering 20%. Study-level results: CD4+ TCR diversity climbed significantly by C4D1, unlike CD8+ TCR diversity. Exclusion was the outcome for patients who began nivolumab under 1 year after ASCT. The baseline diversity of complete responders showed similarity to that of newly diagnosed patients.

CDR1 MNHNY and CDR2 SVGAGI come from the germline V gene (reference sequence). This CDR3 has 13 amino acids. V dropped 6 bases and J dropped 5 bases, with 14 bases sitting between them. The sample in question was peripheral blood mononuclear cells (PBMCs), obtained before the second cycle of nivolumab. The rearrangement links TRBV6-6 to TRBJ2-7, with D tentatively TRBD2 (6 bases). The source of this sequence is a human donor with classical Hodgkin lymphoma. The CDR3 loop is CASRKLDYHEQYF. The CDR3 DNA reads TGTGCCAGCAGGAAATTGGACTACCACGAGCAGTACTTC.